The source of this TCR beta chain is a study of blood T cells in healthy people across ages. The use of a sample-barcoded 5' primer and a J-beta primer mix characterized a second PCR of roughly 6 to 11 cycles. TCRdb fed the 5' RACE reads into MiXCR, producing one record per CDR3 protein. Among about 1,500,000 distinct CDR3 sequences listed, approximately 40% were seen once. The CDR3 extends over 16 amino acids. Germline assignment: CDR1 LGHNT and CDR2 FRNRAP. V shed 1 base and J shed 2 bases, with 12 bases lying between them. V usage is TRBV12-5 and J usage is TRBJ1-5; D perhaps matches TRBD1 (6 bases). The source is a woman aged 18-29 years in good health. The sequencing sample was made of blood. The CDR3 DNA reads TGTGCTAGTGGTTTGGCACAGGGTGGGGGCAATCAGCCCCAGCATTTT. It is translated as CASGLAQGGGNQPQHF.